This TCR beta chain was sequenced in a study of brain T cells in children with intractable seizures (dated by TCRdb to the early 2020s). Regarding the complete study: Resected brain tissue from 53 pediatric epilepsy surgery cases was first screened for immune gene transcripts using a NanoString immunology panel. Among the roughly twelve selected surgery cases, eight also had pre-surgery blood sequenced, leaving four with brain tissue only. Broader findings and caveats from the paper: Viral specificity was inferred only from CDR3 sequence similarity, and patients' HCMV serostatus was unknown. Because sequencing depth was different between pre-surgery and post-surgery blood, clones absent from the pre-surgery sample may reflect undersampling.

The immunoSEQ assay was applied to genomic DNA to generate the TCR beta chain sequences. The source study handled its data this way. CDR3 sequences that did not begin with the conserved framework cysteine at position 104 were removed by hand. To get clonality, the normalized Shannon's Diversity Index was subtracted from one, giving values from 0 (maximal diversity) to 1 (oligoclonal). Chi-squared comparison-of-proportions tests assessed whether the same CDR3 differed in frequency between samples, such as brain versus blood. Public clonotypes were found through immuneACCESS searches, while the VDJdb browser was used to judge similarity to known antiviral clonotypes. Drawn from immuneACCESS, this table holds only the in-frame rearrangements with V and J called that TCRdb kept. Clones are partly lost; checked studies trace under half to an unresolved V gene and leave the rest unexplained. V and J calls and clone size come straight from that table; D and trimming were deduced from the DNA. In this sample the table shows some 80,000 clones, under 95% of which occur a single time. Jointly, the top ten make up around 22% of the sample.

Concerning this clone itself: Its antigen is currently not known. It has no much larger one-base neighbor in the sample; base qualities were not kept.

The CDR3 sequence holds 15 residues, the cysteine and phenylalanine included. Of the read, only the CDR3 DNA is kept; its 45 bases are in frame from base 1. The CDR1 and CDR2 encoded by the germline V gene are KGHSH and LQKENI. The germline V and J ends show losses of 3 bases and 1 base respectively, and no gene match explains 0 bases of the junction. According to the study, the label for this sample's time point signals: resected brain tissue, or blood drawn just prior to surgery. Surgery cases with the highest brain T cell transcript signatures were selected for TCR beta chain sequencing of brain tissue and, where available, blood. Before surgery, patients had received at least one anti-epileptic drug. TCR-sequenced patients were children with drug-resistant epilepsy due to tuberous sclerosis complex, focal cortical dysplasia, Rasmussen encephalitis or hemimegalencephaly. The blood samples were collected right before the epilepsy surgery. Bulk genomic DNA was extracted from unsorted brain tissue and whole blood with the Monarch genomic DNA purification kit.

The sequence came from a girl aged 2 to 10 with Rasmussen encephalitis and intractable seizures. The source material was peripheral blood, sampled at surgery. The V gene is TRBV18 and the J gene is TRBJ2-5, and TRBD1 matches 12 of the central bases. The CDR3 loop reads CASSPGQGAQETQYF. The DNA sequence reads TGTGCCAGCTCACCGGGACAGGGGGCCCAAGAGACCCAGTACTTC.